This T cell receptor (beta chain) was observed in a study of PD-L1 blockade in urothelial cancer (dated by TCRdb to about 2017). With regard to the full study: All patients started therapy in the mid-2010s and received atezolizumab 1,200 mg intravenously every 3 weeks. The study, an exploratory multi-omic analysis, examined somatic, immune and clinical correlates of response to PD-L1 blockade with atezolizumab in urothelial cancer. Blood samples were analyzed at 3 weeks after treatment start (second dose) and at 6 weeks after treatment start. About 85% of the roughly 29 patients were identified as males with urothelial cancer of bladder origin, and a prior smoking history was reported by 18 of 29 patients. Progression-free survival longer than 6 months counted as durable clinical benefit, and TCR features were additionally tested against both progression-free and overall survival. Pretreatment blood TCR-seq was available for 30 or so patients, at least one posttreatment blood collection was obtained for some 24 patients, and tumor TCR-seq was available for some 24 patients. Durable clinical benefit was achieved by nine patients but not by the remaining 20. Pretreatment tumor samples, along with matched peripheral blood collected serially before and after atezolizumab treatment, underwent TCR sequencing. In the same patients, whole exome sequencing and RNA sequencing of pretreatment tumors were performed in addition to TCR sequencing. Patients had an ECOG performance status of 0 or 1 and had received between 0 and 3 prior chemotherapy regimens. Blood samples gave a median of about 130,000 T cells and approximately 80,000 unique TCRs, with a median clonality of 0.080.

Synthetic TCR analog templates were spiked into each PCR to estimate absolute template abundance from read counts. TCRbeta CDR3 regions were amplified from genomic DNA with bias-controlled V and J gene primers using the immunoSEQ assay. Sequencing of rearranged TCRbeta segments was performed at approximately 20X coverage. The authors processed their data as follows. Sequencing errors were corrected by clustering, and CDR3s were annotated against IMGT so that V, D and J genes could be assigned. Downstream analyses used only productive TCRbeta rearrangements, leaving out any out-of-frame or stop-codon sequences. To compute clonality, Shannon entropy was normalized by the log of the number of unique productive sequences and then subtracted from one. Fisher's exact test with Benjamini-Hochberg correction, at a threshold of adjusted p below 0.01, was used to find clones that differed between time points or between blood and tumor. The table comes from immuneACCESS by way of TCRdb, which keeps in-frame sequences with V and J called. Part of the clones is missing from these tables; in studies checked, under half for an unresolved V gene and the rest for unknown reasons. V and J calls and clone size follow that table, whereas D and trimming were derived from the DNA. The sample table lists around 32,000 clones, 75% to 90% of them with a count of one. Of the sample, more than 3% is held by the ten largest clones.

The cohort comprised more than 25 patients with locally advanced or metastatic urothelial carcinoma treated at Memorial Sloan Kettering on a trial protocol. Peripheral blood mononuclear cells were collected pretreatment and during treatment, at between 1 and 8 total time points per patient. The Qiagen DNeasy Blood extraction kit was used to purify genomic DNA from total PBMCs and from tumor samples. PBMCs were collected pretreatment and during treatment, and were isolated and stored as previously described. V is pared back by 3 bases and J by 3 bases, with 13 bases lying between the germline termini. CDR1 and CDR2 (MNHNS, SASEGT) derive from the germline V gene. The CDR3 starts with the cysteine, ends with the phenylalanine, and has 15 residues. Just CDR3 DNA is preserved here, 45 bases in frame from base 1. Comments on this clone: Its target antigen remains unknown. No base qualities exist here, and no much larger clone lies one base off it.

Overall results and qualifications from the work: Small sample size (n ≈ 29) and many exploratory analyses mean the results are intended to be hypothesis-generating. At 3 weeks after the start of treatment, tumor-associated TCR clones in peripheral blood had expanded more in patients with durable benefit (n of about 20, p = 0.022). A pretreatment peripheral blood TCR clonality below the median was linked to improved progression-free and overall survival.

The sequence was collected from a man aged 50-59 years with urothelial cancer. In this chain, TRBV6-1 is recombined with TRBJ2-3; 7 matching bases give a weak D call of TRBD2. The source material was PBMCs, sampled around atezolizumab (anti-PD-L1) treatment. The CDR3 region reads CASSESGGATDTQYF. The DNA sequence is as follows: TGTGCCAGCAGTGAGAGTGGGGGGGCTACAGATACGCAGTATTTT.